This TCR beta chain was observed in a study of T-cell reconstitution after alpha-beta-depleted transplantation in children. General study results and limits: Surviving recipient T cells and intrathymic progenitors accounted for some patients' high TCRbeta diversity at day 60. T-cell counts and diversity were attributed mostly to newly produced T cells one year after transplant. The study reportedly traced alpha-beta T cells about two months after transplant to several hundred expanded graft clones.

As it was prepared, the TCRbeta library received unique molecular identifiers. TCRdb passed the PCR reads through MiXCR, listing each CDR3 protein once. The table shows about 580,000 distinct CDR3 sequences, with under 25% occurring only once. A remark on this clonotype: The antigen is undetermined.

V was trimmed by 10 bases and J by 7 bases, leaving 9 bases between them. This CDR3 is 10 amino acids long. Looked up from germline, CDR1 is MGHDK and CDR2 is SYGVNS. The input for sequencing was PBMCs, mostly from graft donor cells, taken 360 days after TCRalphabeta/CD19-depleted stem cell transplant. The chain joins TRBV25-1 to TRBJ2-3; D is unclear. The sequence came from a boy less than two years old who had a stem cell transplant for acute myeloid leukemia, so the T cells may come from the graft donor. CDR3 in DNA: TGTGCCACCCTCCTGAATACGCAGTATTTT. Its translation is CATLLNTQYF. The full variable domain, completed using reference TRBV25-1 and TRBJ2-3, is EADIYQTPRYLVIGTGKKITLECSQTMGHDKMYWYQQDPGMELHLIHYSYGVNSTEKGDLSSESTVSRIRTEHFPLTLESARPSHTSQYLCATLLNTQYFGPGTRLTVL.